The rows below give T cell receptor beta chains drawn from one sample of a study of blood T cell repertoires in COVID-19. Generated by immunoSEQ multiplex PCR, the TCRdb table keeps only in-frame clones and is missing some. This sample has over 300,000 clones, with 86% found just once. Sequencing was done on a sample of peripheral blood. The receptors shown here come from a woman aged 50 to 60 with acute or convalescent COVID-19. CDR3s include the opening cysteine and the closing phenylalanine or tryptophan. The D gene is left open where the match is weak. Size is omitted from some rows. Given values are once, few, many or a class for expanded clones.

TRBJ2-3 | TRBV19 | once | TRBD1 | TGTGCCAGTAGTATAGATCTTACCGGGACAGTTCACACAGATACGCAGTATTTT | CASSIDLTGTVHTDTQYF
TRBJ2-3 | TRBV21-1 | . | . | TGTGCCAGCAGCAACGCACAGGGACAGGGCTCTTTATCTAGCACAGATACGCAGTATTTT | CASSNAQGQGSLSSTDTQYF
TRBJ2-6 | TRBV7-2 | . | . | TGTGCCAGCAGCTTCCGTCCGTCTGGGGCCAACGTCCTGACTTTC | CASSFRPSGANVLTF
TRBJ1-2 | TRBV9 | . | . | TGTGCCAGCAGCGTGAGGGATATTAACTATGGCTACACCTTC | CASSVRDINYGYTF
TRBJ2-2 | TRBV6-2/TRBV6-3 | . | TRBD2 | TGTGCCAGCAGTCTAAGACTAGCGGGAAGCTGGGGGACCGGGGAGCTGTTTTTT | CASSLRLAGSWGTGELFF
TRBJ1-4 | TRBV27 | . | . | TGTGCCAGCAGCCGAATCACACCCGGGGATCGTGAAAAACTGTTTTTT | CASSRITPGDREKLFF
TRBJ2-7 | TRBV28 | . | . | TGTGCCAGCAGTATGCCTCCCCTTTACGAGCGGTACTTC | CASSMPPLYERYF
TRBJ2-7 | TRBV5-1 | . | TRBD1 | TGCGCCAGCAGTTTCGACAGGGGTATAGGGCCCACCTACGAGCAGTACTTC | CASSFDRGIGPTYEQYF
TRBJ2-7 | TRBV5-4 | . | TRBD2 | TGTGCCAGCAGCTGGGGACTAGCGGGAGGAACCTACGAGCAGTACTTC | CASSWGLAGGTYEQYF
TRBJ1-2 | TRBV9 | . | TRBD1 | TGTGCCAGCAGCGTAGACAGGGGTTTTGGCTACACCTTC | CASSVDRGFGYTF
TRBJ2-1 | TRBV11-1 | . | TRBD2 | TGTGCCAGCAGCTTATTCGGGAGGGCCGGAAATGAGCAGTTCTTC | CASSLFGRAGNEQFF
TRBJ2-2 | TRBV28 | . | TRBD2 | TGTGCCAGCAGTCCGTGGACTAGCGGGAGGGTAGCCGGGGAGCTGTTTTTT | CASSPWTSGRVAGELFF
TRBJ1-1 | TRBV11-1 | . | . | TGTGCCAGCAGGAACGGAGCGAACACTGAAGCTTTCTTT | CASRNGANTEAFF
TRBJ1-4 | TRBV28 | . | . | TGTGCCAGCACCTTAGGCGGGGGGTTTAATGAAAAACTGTTTTTT | CASTLGGGFNEKLFF
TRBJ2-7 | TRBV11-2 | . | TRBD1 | TGTGCCAGCAGCGCATCGGGACAGGGTTCCTACGAGCAGTACTTC | CASSASGQGSYEQYF
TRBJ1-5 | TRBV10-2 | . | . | TGCGCCAGCAGTGATTGGGGGGTACGGAATCAGCCCCAGCATTTT | CASSDWGVRNQPQHF
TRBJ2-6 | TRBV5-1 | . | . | TGCGCCAGCAGCTTGGCCAGGGGGGCTGGGGCCAACGTCCTGACTTTC | CASSLARGAGANVLTF
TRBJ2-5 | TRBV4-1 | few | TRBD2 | TGCGCCAGCAGCCGAGGACTAGTCGGTCTAGAGACCCAGTACTTC | CASSRGLVGLETQYF
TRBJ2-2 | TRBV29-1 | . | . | TGCAGCGTTTTCAGGGGAACGAACACCGGGGAGCTGTTTTTT | CSVFRGTNTGELFF
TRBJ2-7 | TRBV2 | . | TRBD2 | TGTGCCACCCATACGACTAGCGGGAGTCTGGGCGAGCAGTACTTC | CATHTTSGSLGEQYF
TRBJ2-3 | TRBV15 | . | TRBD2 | TGTGCCACCAGCAGAGGTTGGGCTAGCGGGCTTAGCACAGATACGCAGTATTTT | CATSRGWASGLSTDTQYF
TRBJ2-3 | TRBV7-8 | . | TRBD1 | TGTGCCAGCAGCCGAGGACAGGGGATCGCAGATACGCAGTATTTT | CASSRGQGIADTQYF
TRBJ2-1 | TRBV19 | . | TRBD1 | TGTGCCAGTAGTCCCGGGACAGGGTTTGAGCAGTTCTTC | CASSPGTGFEQFF
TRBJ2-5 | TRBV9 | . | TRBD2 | TGTGCCAGCAGCATCTCCGCGGGACTAGCGGGAGAAGAGACCCAGTACTTC | CASSISAGLAGEETQYF
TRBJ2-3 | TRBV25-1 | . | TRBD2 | TGTGCCAGCAGTGGGGGCGGGACTACCCCCGACATCACAGATACGCAGTATTTT | CASSGGGTTPDITDTQYF
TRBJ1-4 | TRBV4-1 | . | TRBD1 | TGCGCCAGCAGCCAAGATGCCACCCGCGGCAGGGGGGCTGAAAAACTGTTTTTT | CASSQDATRGRGAEKLFF
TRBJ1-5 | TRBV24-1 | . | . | TGTGCCACCAGTCTCGGGGTTCAGCCCCAGCATTTT | CATSLGVQPQHF
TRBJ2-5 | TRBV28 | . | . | TGTGCCAGCCGAAAGCAGGGGCCTCAAGAGACCCAGTACTTC | CASRKQGPQETQYF
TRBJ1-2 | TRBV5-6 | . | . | TGTGCCAGCAGCTTTTTATCGACAGTGGAAGGCTACACCTTC | CASSFLSTVEGYTF
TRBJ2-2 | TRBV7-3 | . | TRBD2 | TGTGCCAGCAGCTTGCTAGCGGGAGCCGGGGAGCTGTTTTTT | CASSLLAGAGELFF
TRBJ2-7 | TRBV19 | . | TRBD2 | TGTGCCAGTAGTATGGGACTAGCGGGATTATCCTACGAGCAGTACTTC | CASSMGLAGLSYEQYF
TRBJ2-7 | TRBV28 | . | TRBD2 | TGTGCCAGCAGTTTCCCGAGTGCGGGGGGAAACTCCTACGAGCAGTACTTC | CASSFPSAGGNSYEQYF
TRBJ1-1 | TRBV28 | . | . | TGTGCCAGCAGTTTAGTAGCGTGGCCGGGACAAGGGGAAGCTTTCTTT | CASSLVAWPGQGEAFF
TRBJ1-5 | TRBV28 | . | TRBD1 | TGTGCCAGCAGTTTTGTCCCCCCCGGGACAGGGCGAGGGGGAGGCAATCAGCCCCAGCATTTT | CASSFVPPGTGRGGGNQPQHF
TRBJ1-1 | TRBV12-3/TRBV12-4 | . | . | TGTGCCAGCAGTTTAGCGCGGGACACTGAAGCTTTCTTT | CASSLARDTEAFF
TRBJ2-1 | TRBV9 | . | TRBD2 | TGTGCCAGCAGCCCGGGGAGCGGGAGAAAGCAGTTCTTC | CASSPGSGRKQFF
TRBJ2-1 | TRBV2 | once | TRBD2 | TGTGCCAGCAGGTCAGCGGGGTGGGGCAATGAGCAGTTCTTC | CASRSAGWGNEQFF
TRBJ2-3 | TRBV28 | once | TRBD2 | TGTGCCAGCAGTTTATATGCCGCTAGCGGAGACACAGATACGCAGTATTTT | CASSLYAASGDTDTQYF
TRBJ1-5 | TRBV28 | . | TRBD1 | TGTGCCAGCAGAGAACCCGGGACAGGGGGCAATCAGCCCCAGCATTTT | CASREPGTGGNQPQHF
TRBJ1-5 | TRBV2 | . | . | TGTGCCAGCAACGGACAGCGCCCCAGACATAGCAATCAGCCCCAGCATTTT | CASNGQRPRHSNQPQHF
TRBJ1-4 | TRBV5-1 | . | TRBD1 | TGCGCCAGCAGCCCCCTGGACAGGGGCCAAAAACTGTTTTTT | CASSPLDRGQKLFF
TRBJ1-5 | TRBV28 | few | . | TGTGCCAGCAGTGTAACAACAGGGAGAGTAGGGCAGCCCCAGCATTTT | CASSVTTGRVGQPQHF
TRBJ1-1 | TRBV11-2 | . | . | TGTGCCAGCAGCTTGAGAATGGGGGGTAACACTGAAGCTTTCTTT | CASSLRMGGNTEAFF
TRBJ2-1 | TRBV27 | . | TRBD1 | TGTGCCAGCAGTCTCTACCGGGACAGGGGGTCCACTGAGCAGTTCTTC | CASSLYRDRGSTEQFF
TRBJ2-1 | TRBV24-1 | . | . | TGTGCCACCAGTGGCCACAGCTACAATGAGCAGTTCTTC | CATSGHSYNEQFF
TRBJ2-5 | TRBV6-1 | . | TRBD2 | TGTGCCAGCAGTGATAGGCTAGCGGGAGGGCCGGGGCAAGAGACCCAGTACTTC | CASSDRLAGGPGQETQYF
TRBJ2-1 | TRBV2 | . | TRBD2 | TGTGCCAGCAGTTATGACCTAGCGGCTGAGCAGTTCTTC | CASSYDLAAEQFF
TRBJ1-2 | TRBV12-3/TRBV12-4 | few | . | TGTGCCAGCAGTCCGGGGGGGAATGGCTACACCTTC | CASSPGGNGYTF
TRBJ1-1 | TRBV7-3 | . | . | TGTGCCAGCAACCTCGGGGGTAGCCTTACTGAAGCTTTCTTT | CASNLGGSLTEAFF
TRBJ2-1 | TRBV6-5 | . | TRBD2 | TGTGCCAGCACATTCGCCGGCGGGAGTTACAATGAGCAGTTCTTC | CASTFAGGSYNEQFF
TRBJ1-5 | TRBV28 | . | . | TGTGCCAGCAGTCCGACTGGCAATCAGCCCCAGCATTTT | CASSPTGNQPQHF
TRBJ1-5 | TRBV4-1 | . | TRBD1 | TGCGCCAGCAGCCAAGGTCAAGGCAGGGGGCTTAATAGCAATCAGCCCCAGCATTTT | CASSQGQGRGLNSNQPQHF
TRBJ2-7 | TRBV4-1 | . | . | TGCGCCAGCAGCCAAGAACAGGGTTTTCCCTACGAGCAGTACTTC | CASSQEQGFPYEQYF
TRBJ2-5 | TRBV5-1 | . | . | TGCGCCAGCAGCCCCACCCGGGACTTAGGAGAGACCCAGTACTTC | CASSPTRDLGETQYF
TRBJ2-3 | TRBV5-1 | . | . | TGCGCCAGCAGCTTGGCAGCGCCAGATACGCAGTATTTT | CASSLAAPDTQYF
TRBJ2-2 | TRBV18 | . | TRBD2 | TGTGCCAGCTCAGCTACTAGCGGTCACACCGGGGAGCTGTTTTTT | CASSATSGHTGELFF
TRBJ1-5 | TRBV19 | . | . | TGTGCCAGTAGTATAGGTCGGGGGTTCAATCAGCCCCAGCATTTT | CASSIGRGFNQPQHF
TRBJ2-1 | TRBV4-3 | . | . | TGCGCCAGCAGCCAAGATCCAACCGAGACCTACAATGAGCAGTTCTTC | CASSQDPTETYNEQFF
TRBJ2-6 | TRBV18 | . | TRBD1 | TGTGCCAGCTCACCTGCGACAGGGACCGGGGCCAACGTCCTGACTTTC | CASSPATGTGANVLTF